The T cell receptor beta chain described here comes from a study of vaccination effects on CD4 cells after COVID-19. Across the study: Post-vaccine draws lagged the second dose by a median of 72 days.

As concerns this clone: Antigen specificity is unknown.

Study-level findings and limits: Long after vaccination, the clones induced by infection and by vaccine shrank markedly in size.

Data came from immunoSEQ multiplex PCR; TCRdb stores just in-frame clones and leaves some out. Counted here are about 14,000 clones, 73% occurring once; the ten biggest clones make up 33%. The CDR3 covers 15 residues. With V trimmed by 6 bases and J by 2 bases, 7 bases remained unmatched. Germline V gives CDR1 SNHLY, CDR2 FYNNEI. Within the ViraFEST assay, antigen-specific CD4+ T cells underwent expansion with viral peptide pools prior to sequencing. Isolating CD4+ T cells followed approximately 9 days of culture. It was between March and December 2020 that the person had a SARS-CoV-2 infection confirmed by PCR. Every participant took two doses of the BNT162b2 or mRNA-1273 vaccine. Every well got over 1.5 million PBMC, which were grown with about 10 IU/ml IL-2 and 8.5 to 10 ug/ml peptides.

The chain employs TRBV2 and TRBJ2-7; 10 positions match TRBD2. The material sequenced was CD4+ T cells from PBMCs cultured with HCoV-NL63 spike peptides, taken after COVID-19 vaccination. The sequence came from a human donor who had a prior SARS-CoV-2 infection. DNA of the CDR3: TGTGCCAGCAGGGAACTAGCGGGGACTCCCTACGAGCAGTACTTC. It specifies CASRELAGTPYEQYF.